Presented here are 11 T cell receptor beta chains from one specimen sequenced in a study of graft-versus-host responses after intestinal transplantation. The protocol was immunoSEQ multiplex PCR, while the TCRdb copy is restricted to in-frame clones and leaves out a portion. The sample holds over 40,000 clones, 95% seen once. Which antigens these TCRs recognize remains unknown. The material sequenced was unstimulated CD8+ T cells sorted from spleen or lymph node cells, taken before transplant. The receptors here all came from a human donor who was the organ donor for an intestinal transplant.

The V gene is TRBV5-1, the J gene TRBJ2-7; D is possibly TRBD2 (5 bases). Trimming removed 1 base at V and 4 bases at J, with 6 bases between. This CDR3 is built from 12 residues. Germline lookup yields CDR1 SGHRS and CDR2 YFSETQ. CDR3 DNA sequence: TGCGCCAGCAGCTTGAGCGGTTACGAGCAGTACTTC. This translates into CASSLSGYEQYF.

The rearrangement joins TRBV6-1 to TRBJ1-5, with D possibly being TRBD1 (5 bases). The CDR3 sequence is 15 residues long. From germline, CDR1 is MNHNS and CDR2 SASEGT. The V end was cut by 1 base, the J end by 3 bases, with 10 bases between. The CDR3 DNA reads as TGTGCCAGCAGTGAAGATGCAGGGAACAATCAGCCCCAGCATTTT. Protein sequence: CASSEDAGNNQPQHF.

The V and J genes are TRBV5-6 and TRBJ2-1, with 7 bases identical to TRBD1. The CDR3 extends over 14 amino acids. V shed 4 bases, J shed 4 bases, and the junction held 5 bases outside the gene matches. Germline V gives CDR1 SGHDT, CDR2 YYEEEE. DNA for the CDR3: TGTGCCAGCAGCCCGACAGGGTGGTACAATGAGCAGTTCTTC. This sequence encodes CASSPTGWYNEQFF.

This chain joins TRBV7-9 and TRBJ1-1; D perhaps matches TRBD1 (5 bases). Germline values: CDR1 SEHNR, CDR2 FQNEAQ (reference sequence). CDR3 length: 17 residues. The V and J ends lost 2 bases and 6 bases respectively, with 22 bases between them. The CDR3 region is CASSLFLLGGIGAEAFF. For the CDR3, the DNA is TGTGCCAGCAGCTTATTCCTTTTGGGGGGGATCGGCGCTGAAGCTTTCTTT.

The rearrangement links TRBV4-3 to TRBJ1-2; no reliable D call. Trimming left V 7 bases short and J 0 bases short, with 9 bases between. Germline lookup yields CDR1 LGHNA and CDR2 YSLEER. The CDR3 is 13 residues long. The CDR3 reads CASKGNANYGYTF. The CDR3 DNA reads as TGCGCCAGCAAGGGTAACGCTAACTATGGCTACACCTTC.

The chain recombines TRBV6-5 with TRBJ2-2; D not certain. V lost 5 bases to trimming and J lost 8 bases, with 12 bases between them. Per the germline V gene, CDR1 is MNHEY and CDR2 is SVGAGI. The CDR3 contains 13 residues. CDR3 bases: TGTGCCAGCAGTCTACCCGGTGGAGGGGAGCTGTTTTTT. This codes for CASSLPGGGELFF.

This chain joins TRBV27 and TRBJ2-3, with TRBD2 identical over 10 bases. The CDR3 has 16 residues. Germline trimming cut 6 bases from V and 2 bases from J; bases unmatched to any gene: 8. CDR1 is MNHEY and CDR2 is SMNVEV in the germline V gene (reference sequence). The CDR3 nucleotides read TGTGCCAGCAGATCCGGGACTAGCGACTACACAGATACGCAGTATTTT. This gives the protein CASRSGTSDYTDTQYF.

The chain is built from TRBV9 and TRBJ2-7; the match to TRBD1 covers 11 bases. Germline-derived CDR1 and CDR2 are SGDLS and YYNGEE. The CDR3 spans 14 residues. J lost 4 bases, V lost 2 bases, and 2 bases had no gene match. CDR3 residues: CASSVGQGAYEQYF. The CDR3 region has the DNA TGTGCCAGCAGCGTCGGACAGGGGGCGTACGAGCAGTACTTC.

V gene TRBV18 combines with J gene TRBJ2-7; the D is unclear. The V gene lost 0 bases and the J gene lost 2 bases, with 11 bases spanning the gap. Germline CDR1 is KGHSH and CDR2 is LQKENI. CDR3 length: 15 amino acids. The CDR3 DNA sequence: TGTGCCAGCTCACCACCACTGGGTTACCCCTACGAGCAGTACTTC. It yields the protein CASSPPLGYPYEQYF.

This sequence joins TRBV5-8 and TRBJ1-2; 7 bases line up with TRBD1. The CDR3 extends over 15 amino acids. V trimming: 2 bases; J trimming: 5 bases; junction bases outside the gene matches: 9. CDR1 and CDR2 (germline): SGHTS, YDEGEE. The CDR3 loop reads CASSLPPGGSYGYTF. CDR3 nucleotide sequence: TGTGCCAGCAGCTTACCACCAGGGGGTAGTTATGGCTACACCTTC.

V gene TRBV7-9 combines with J gene TRBJ2-3; 9 bases match TRBD2. After removal of 4 bases from V and 4 bases from J, the junction contained 15 bases not matched to a gene. The germline V gene has CDR1 SEHNR and CDR2 FQNEAQ (reference sequence). This CDR3 spans 18 amino acids. The CDR3 nucleotides read TGTGCCAGCAGCTCCTGGAGGGGGACTAGCAGTTTGCCAGATACGCAGTATTTT. Its translation: CASSSWRGTSSLPDTQYF.